This T cell receptor (beta chain) comes out of a study of T cell repertoires in cytomegalovirus infection. Across the study: In public TCR beta signatures, there were indications of both CMV infection and matching HLA type. Study results and limitations: Ex vivo, HLA-C-restricted CMV-specific TCR beta clonotypes prevailed over the rest of the response.

TCRdb analysed the reads with MiXCR anew, one entry per CDR3 protein. Here the sample spans under 120,000 distinct CDR3 sequences, 35% to 50% being singletons. About this clonotype: Antigen specificity is unknown.

The CDR3 spans 13 residues. Germline V gene sequence: CDR1 MNHNS, CDR2 SASEGT. V was cut by 1 base and J by 1 base, with 4 bases left in between. V usage is TRBV6-1 and J usage is TRBJ1-2; D is uncertain. The receptor comes from a human donor in good health (CMV status not recorded). Some clones in this sample may be carry-over from other donors' samples. This material consisted of CD8+ T cells from cultured PBMCs, taken from culture after CMV antigen stimulation. The chain's CDR3 is CASSEGGNYGYTF. Here the CDR3 DNA reads TGTGCCAGCAGTGAAGGGGGTAACTATGGCTACACCTTC.